This TCR beta chain was sequenced for a study of post-analysis software for immune sequencing data. Findings and caveats of the study: When the samples were clustered directly with F measure, those that had been prepared in the same batch showed strong co-clustering. Higher frequency in patients than in controls was seen for roughly five TRBV segments, with TRBV5-6, TRBV5-1 and TRBV20-1 among them.

Germline lookup yields CDR1 SEHNR and CDR2 FQNEAQ (reference sequence). V dropped 5 bases and J dropped 1; count of bases not matched to a gene: 9. The CDR3 length is 16 residues. The TCR beta cDNA libraries carried unique molecular identifiers. When about 0.9 to 10 million T cells were used, they gave about 490,000 cDNA molecules. Each CDR3 protein is one row after TCRdb ran MiXCR on the PCR reads. In the table there are 170,000 or so distinct CDR3 sequences, 30% of which are singletons. This clonotype was found a few times. What it binds is unknown. The TCR sequence derives from a girl aged 10-17 years with multiple sclerosis. The chain has TRBV7-9 and TRBJ2-5, with 8 bases fitting TRBD2. The material sequenced was blood. CDR3 residues: CASSEIAGWSQETQYF. The CDR3 coding sequence is TGTGCCAGCAGCGAAATAGCGGGGTGGAGCCAAGAGACCCAGTACTTC. Variable domain in full (rest from reference TRBV7-9 and TRBJ2-5): DTGVSQNPRHKITKRGQNVTFRCDPISEHNRLYWYRQTLGQGPEFLTYFQNEAQLEKSRLLSDRFSAERPKGSFSTLEIQRTEQGDSAMYLCASSEIAGWSQETQYFGPGTRLLVL.